The next 28 T cell receptor beta chains were all read from a single sample in a study of shared clonotypes between healthy human individuals. Assay used: immunoSEQ multiplex PCR; TCRdb lists only in-frame clones, some missing. The sample contains approximately 810,000 clones, roughly 92% of which appear only once. Naivety among CD8 cells was defined by CD45RO negativity and positive CCR7 selection, thereby excluding terminally differentiated effector memory CD45RA+ cells. Sequencing input: naive CD8+ T cells sorted from blood. These receptors were collected from a man aged 25 to 40 in good health.

The V and J genes are TRBV25-1 and TRBJ2-1, with 7 bases identical to TRBD1. V was pared by 3 bases and J by 3 bases, with 5 bases of the junction left unmatched. This CDR3 spans 15 amino acids. Germline V gene lookup returns CDR1 MGHDK and CDR2 SYGVNS. The chain's CDR3 is CASSEKQGIYNEQFF. The CDR3 coding sequence is TGTGCCAGCAGTGAGAAACAGGGGATCTACAATGAGCAGTTCTTC.

The chain is built from TRBV5-1 and TRBJ2-7, with D unresolved. Per the germline V gene, CDR1 is SGHRS and CDR2 is YFSETQ. The CDR3 sequence is 12 residues long. Trimming stripped 1 base from V and 6 bases from J, with 8 bases between. DNA for the CDR3: TGCGCCAGCAGCTTGACCTCTACCGAGCAGTACTTC. Protein product: CASSLTSTEQYF.

Worth noting for this clone: Additional DNA sequences in this sample encode the identical CDR3. CDR3 loop: CASSSTGGNQPQHF. The CDR3 nucleotides read TGCGCCAGCAGCTCCACAGGGGGCAATCAGCCCCAGCATTTT. The genes are TRBV5-1 and TRBJ1-5; 7 positions agree with TRBD1. Germline CDR1 SGHRS, CDR2 YFSETQ. The CDR3 has 14 residues. Trimming removed 3 bases from V and 2 bases from J; junction bases left unmatched: 2.

This rearrangement joins TRBV7-6 to TRBJ2-7, with 9 bases that match TRBD2. This CDR3 is built from 15 residues. The V and J ends lost 1 base and 6 bases, in that order; junction bases with no gene match: 7. CDR1 and CDR2 from the germline V gene are SGHVS and FNYEAQ. The CDR3 nucleotides read TGTGCCAGCAGCTTAGGCCCTAGCGGGAACCCCGAGCAGTACTTC. As protein: CASSLGPSGNPEQYF.

The J gene is TRBJ2-1, the V gene TRBV29-1; TRBD2 agrees at 10 bases. The V gene's germline CDR1 is SQVTM and CDR2 ANQGSEA. The CDR3 contains 14 residues. Unmatched junction bases numbered 5, after V lost 2 bases and J lost 7 bases. CDR3 DNA sequence: TGCAGCGTTGAACTAGCGGGAGTTCGAAATGAGCAGTTCTTC. It translates to CSVELAGVRNEQFF.

This chain links TRBV19 with TRBJ2-1; D ambiguous. CDR1 is LNHDA, CDR2 SQIVND, per germline (reference sequence). Trimming removed 5 bases from V and 4 bases from J, with 9 bases in between. There are 13 residues in the CDR3. CDR3 bases: TGTGCCAGTAGTGGAACACAGTACAATGAGCAGTTCTTC. This gives the protein CASSGTQYNEQFF.

The chain is built from TRBV11-2 and TRBJ2-1, with TRBD2 identical over 9 bases. The germline gives CDR1 SGHAT, CDR2 FQNNGV. V lost 0 bases, J lost 3 bases, and 9 bases stayed unmatched. The CDR3 runs 18 residues. CDR3: CASSLEGVAGVFYNEQFF. As DNA, the CDR3 is TGTGCCAGCAGCTTAGAAGGGGTAGCGGGAGTCTTCTACAATGAGCAGTTCTTC.

The DNA of the CDR3 is TGTGCCAGCCTCCGAGCGGGACCTTACAATGAGCAGTTCTTC. This translates into CASLRAGPYNEQFF. The J gene is TRBJ2-1, the V gene TRBV7-9; 7 bases match TRBD2. Germline CDR1 reads SEHNR; CDR2 reads FQNEAQ (reference sequence). The CDR3 extends over 14 amino acids. With V trimmed by 8 bases and J by 4 bases, 8 bases remained unmatched. The full variable domain, its missing parts supplied by reference TRBV7-9 and TRBJ2-1, is DTGVSQNPRHKITKRGQNVTFRCDPISEHNRLYWYRQTLGQGPEFLTYFQNEAQLEKSRLLSDRFSAERPKGSFSTLEIQRTEQGDSAMYLCASLRAGPYNEQFFGPGTRLTVL.

This clone was observed once. The chain carries TRBV5-4 and TRBJ2-7; 10 bases fit TRBD2. Germline V CDR1 and CDR2: SGHNT, YYREEE (reference sequence). V lost 4 bases, J lost 5 bases, and 9 bases stayed unmatched. CDR3 length equals 15 residues. The CDR3 DNA sequence: TGTGCCAGCAGCACAAGCGGGAGGGCCCCCGACGAGCAGTACTTC. Translating gives CASSTSGRAPDEQYF.

The chain couples TRBV27 to TRBJ1-2; no definite D call. The germline V and J ends were trimmed by 6 bases and 1 base, with 9 bases remaining between them. Germline-derived CDR1 and CDR2 are MNHEY and SMNVEV (reference sequence). The CDR3 has 13 residues. The CDR3 region is CASRLTINYGYTF. The CDR3, as DNA: TGTGCCAGCAGGTTGACAATTAACTATGGCTACACCTTC.

The V gene is TRBV19, the J gene TRBJ1-2; perhaps TRBD1 as D (6 bases). There are 14 residues in the CDR3. V lost 3 bases to trimming and J lost 4 bases, with 12 bases between them. Germline CDR1 is LNHDA and CDR2 is SQIVND (reference sequence). The CDR3 region has the DNA TGTGCCAGTAGTATGGCGGACAGCCTCTATGGCTACACCTTC. The encoded protein is CASSMADSLYGYTF.

V is TRBV2 and J is TRBJ2-7; D possibly corresponds to TRBD1 (5 bases). V was trimmed by 1 base and J by 6 bases, leaving 13 bases between them. The CDR3 runs to 14 residues. From germline, CDR1 is SNHLY and CDR2 FYNNEI. The CDR3, as DNA: TGTGCCAGCAGTGAAGGGGCTGGGGCTTCCGAGCAGTACTTC. It codes for CASSEGAGASEQYF.

The V and J genes are TRBV2 and TRBJ2-7; TRBD1 agrees at 10 bases. Unmatched junction bases numbered 13, after V lost 4 bases and J lost 7 bases. Germline loops: CDR1 SNHLY, CDR2 FYNNEI. The CDR3 spans 16 residues. CDR3 DNA: TGTGCCAGCAGTGGGACCCGGAGACAGGGGGCGCAAGAGCAGTACTTC. It specifies CASSGTRRQGAQEQYF. The whole variable domain, remainder taken from reference TRBV2 and TRBJ2-7, is EPEVTQTPSHQVTQMGQEVILRCVPISNHLYFYWYRQILGQKVEFLVSFYNNEISEKSEIFDDQFSVERPDGSNFTLKIRSTKLEDSAMYFCASSGTRRQGAQEQYFGPGTRLTVT.

V gene TRBV28 combines with J gene TRBJ2-4, with D possibly TRBD2 on 6 matching bases. This CDR3 spans 15 amino acids. V lost 7 bases, J lost 0 bases, and 13 bases lay in between. Per germline, CDR1 MDHEN and CDR2 SYDVKM. CDR3 amino acids: CASMEGQLAKNIQYF. CDR3 DNA: TGTGCCAGCATGGAGGGTCAGCTAGCCAAAAACATTCAGTACTTC.

The rearrangement joins TRBV7-9 to TRBJ1-4; no clear D gene. Germline V gene data show CDR1 as SEHNR and CDR2 as FQNEAQ (reference sequence). Trimming stripped 3 bases from V and 3 bases from J, with 8 bases between. The CDR3 extends over 14 amino acids. In nucleotides, the CDR3 is TGTGCCAGCAGCTTTGTACAAGCTAATGAAAAACTGTTTTTT. Encoded protein: CASSFVQANEKLFF.

The J gene is TRBJ2-1, the V gene TRBV2; 7 nucleotides align to TRBD2. This CDR3 has 21 amino acids. Losses at the gene ends were 4 bases for V and 4 bases for J; bases not matched to a gene: 25. From germline, CDR1 is SNHLY and CDR2 FYNNEI. CDR3 loop: CASSAGVTSVAGMVLYNEQFF. Here the CDR3 DNA reads TGTGCCAGCAGTGCCGGGGTAACTAGCGTTGCGGGAATGGTGTTGTACAATGAGCAGTTCTTC. Full variable domain (remainder filled in from reference TRBV2 and TRBJ2-1): EPEVTQTPSHQVTQMGQEVILRCVPISNHLYFYWYRQILGQKVEFLVSFYNNEISEKSEIFDDQFSVERPDGSNFTLKIRSTKLEDSAMYFCASSAGVTSVAGMVLYNEQFFGPGTRLTVL.

The chain combines TRBV27 with TRBJ2-3; unclear D gene. Germline CDR1 and CDR2: MNHEY and SMNVEV (reference sequence). The V end lost 1 base, the J end lost 3 bases, and 14 bases lay between the germline ends. The CDR3 consists of 16 residues. DNA of the CDR3: TGTGCCAGCAGTTTATTCGGCCCGCACGAGACAGATACGCAGTATTTT. Its protein product is CASSLFGPHETDTQYF.

The V and J genes are TRBV4-3 and TRBJ1-4; D remains unclear. This CDR3 spans 18 amino acids. Trimming took off 1 base at V and 6 bases at J, with 21 bases between the two ends. Germline V gene data show CDR1 as LGHNA and CDR2 as YSLEER. The CDR3 sequence is CASSQVLRFSNSDEKLFF. As DNA, the CDR3 is TGCGCCAGCAGCCAAGTATTACGTTTCTCCAACAGCGATGAAAAACTGTTTTTT.

The rearrangement uses TRBV29-1 and TRBJ2-1; D unresolved. This CDR3 is 12 amino acids long. V was shortened by 2 bases and J by 7 bases, with 9 bases between the two germline ends. Germline assignment: CDR1 SQVTM and CDR2 ANQGSEA. The CDR3 spells CSVEHLGNEQFF. CDR3 bases: TGCAGCGTTGAACATCTGGGGAATGAGCAGTTCTTC.

This rearrangement joins TRBV6-6 to TRBJ1-5; D uncertain. Trimming took 6 bases from V and 7 from J, leaving 16 bases between them. Looked up from germline, CDR1 is MNHNY and CDR2 is SVGAGI (reference sequence). The CDR3 consists of 14 residues. In DNA form, the CDR3 reads TGTGCCAGCAGGTCCGGCCTTGGGCTACAGCCCCAGCATTTT. Translation: CASRSGLGLQPQHF.

About this clone itself: An end of the junction differs from the germline gene, which may be a read error. The chain has TRBV28 and TRBJ2-1; no clear D. The CDR3 loop spans 14 amino acids. Germline CDR1 reads MDHEN; CDR2 reads SYDVKM. The CDR3 DNA reads TGTGCCACCAGTTGGGTATCTTCTGAGTATGAGCAGTTCTTC. It yields the protein CATSWVSSEYEQFF.

This chain links TRBV7-9 with TRBJ2-1; 9 bases are shared with TRBD2. Trimming took 4 bases from V and 8 from J; bases not matched to a gene: 21. The CDR3 consists of 19 residues. From germline, CDR1 is SEHNR and CDR2 FQNEAQ (reference sequence). CDR3 protein: CASSSPYVVGGRVSDEQFF. The DNA for the CDR3 is TGTGCCAGCAGCTCCCCCTACGTCGTCGGCGGGAGGGTATCTGATGAGCAGTTCTTC.

This rearrangement joins TRBV7-8 to TRBJ2-7, with D hard to call. The CDR3 spans 11 residues. Germline lookup yields CDR1 SGHVS and CDR2 FQNEAQ. V was clipped by 5 bases and J by 5 bases, with 7 bases between them. CDR3 bases: TGTGCCAGCAGCCCCAAGGACGAGCAGTACTTC. Translation gives CASSPKDEQYF.

The sample holds one count of this clone. This CDR3 is also generated by other DNA sequences in the sample. The CDR3 DNA reads as TGCGCCAGCAGCGTGGGACAGGGGAACACTGAAGCTTTCTTT. Residues: CASSVGQGNTEAFF. The V and J genes are TRBV5-1 and TRBJ1-1; 9 bases align to TRBD1. CDR3 length: 14 residues. CDR1 is SGHRS and CDR2 is YFSETQ in the germline V gene. J was trimmed by 1 base and V by 4 bases; bases with no gene match: 2.

As DNA, the CDR3 is TGTGCCAGCAGTTTCGCCCTTTCCTACGAGCAGTACTTC. This codes for CASSFALSYEQYF. The V gene is TRBV27, the J gene TRBJ2-7, with no clear D. The CDR3 has 13 residues. Trimming left V 3 bases short and J 1 base short, with 7 bases between. The germline V gene has CDR1 MNHEY and CDR2 SMNVEV (reference sequence).

In nucleotides, the CDR3 is TGTGCCAGCAGTTTACAAACCGGGACAGGGTTCCACGAGCAGTACTTC. Translating gives CASSLQTGTGFHEQYF. The rearrangement links TRBV28 to TRBJ2-7; TRBD1 matches at 9 bases. The germline V gene has CDR1 MDHEN and CDR2 SYDVKM. The CDR3 loop spans 16 amino acids. J lost 5 bases, V lost 2 bases, and 10 bases had no gene match.

This clone was detected only once. The chain is built from TRBV5-1 and TRBJ1-2, with D possibly matching TRBD1 (5 bases). Trimming removed 4 bases at V and 4 bases at J, with 20 bases between. In germline, CDR1 is SGHRS, CDR2 YFSETQ. This CDR3 contains 16 residues. The CDR3 reads CASSEGTVVGRYGYTF. CDR3 bases: TGCGCCAGCAGCGAGGGGACCGTAGTAGGGCGCTATGGCTACACCTTC.

The J gene is TRBJ2-5, the V gene TRBV9; no reliable D call. The CDR3 totals 15 residues. The germline V gene encodes CDR1 SGDLS and CDR2 YYNGEE. Trimming took 0 bases from V and 3 from J, leaving 12 bases between them. As DNA, the CDR3 is TGTGCCAGCAGCGTAGGCGGAGCTGGGGAAGAGACCCAGTACTTC. It encodes CASSVGGAGEETQYF.